Below, 24 T cell receptor beta chains from the same sample are listed, as sequenced in a study of CD8+CD57+ T cells in acquired aplastic anemia. In patients chosen for sequencing, flow cytometry had shown CD8+CD57+ cell expansion. TCR beta VDJ and CDR3 profiling used genomic DNA as template. Each CDR3 protein gets one entry after TCRdb re-called the reads with MiXCR. The table shows roughly 220,000 distinct CDR3 sequences, with 65% occurring only once. The sample comprised sorted CD4+, CD8+, or CD8+CD57+ T cells (not recorded which) from PBMCs. The source is a human donor with aplastic anemia.

This sequence joins TRBV20-1 and TRBJ1-2; D not resolved. Germline CDR1 and CDR2: DFQATT and SNEGSKA (reference sequence). This CDR3 comprises 14 residues. V shed 5 bases and J shed 2 bases, with 15 bases lying between them. As DNA, the CDR3 is TGCAGTGCTCCCGGGCCCGCGTCGAACTATGGCTACACCTTC. This codes for CSAPGPASNYGYTF.

The V call is TRBV9, the J call TRBJ2-7; D is uncertain. The ends were cut back, 1 base at V and 6 bases at J, with 8 bases in the middle. The CDR3 is 12 amino acids. Germline CDR1 and CDR2: SGDLS and YYNGEE. CDR3 sequence reads: CASSVTDREQYF. The CDR3 region has the DNA TGTGCCAGCAGCGTAACTGATCGCGAGCAGTACTTC.

As regards this clonotype: Relative to the germline gene, one junction end is altered; a read error may explain this. This chain connects TRBV7-6 to TRBJ2-2; D possibly corresponds to TRBD2 (6 bases). The germline V gene has CDR1 SGHVS and CDR2 FNYEAQ. The CDR3 has 14 amino acids. The CDR3 DNA reads TGTGCCAGCAGAGGACTACCGAACACCGGGGAGCCGTTTTTT. Protein sequence: CASRGLPNTGEPFF.

This chain uses TRBV20-1 with TRBJ2-1; D is possibly TRBD1 or TRBD2 (6 bases each). Trimming stripped 0 bases from V and 4 bases from J, with 7 bases between. This CDR3 has 13 amino acids. From germline, CDR1 is DFQATT and CDR2 SNEGSKA (reference sequence). Written as DNA, the CDR3 is TGCAGTGCTAGAGAAGGGGGGTACAATGAGCAGTTCTTC. As protein: CSAREGGYNEQFF.

V gene TRBV25-1 combines with J gene TRBJ1-4; TRBD1 aligns across 7 bases. The CDR3 extends over 17 amino acids. J lost 0 bases, V lost 3 bases, and 7 bases had no gene match. Germline lookup yields CDR1 MGHDK and CDR2 SYGVNS. CDR3 coding DNA: TGTGCCAGCAGTGATGACAGGGTATCAGCAACTAATGAAAAACTGTTTTTT. Translated, it gives CASSDDRVSATNEKLFF.

In its sample, this clonotype was seen many times. This chain uses TRBV10-3 with TRBJ1-5; a weak D match, TRBD1 (5 bases). V was trimmed by 2 bases and J by 3 bases, leaving 17 bases between them. Germline assignment: CDR1 ENHRY and CDR2 SYGVKD. The CDR3 is 17 amino acids. CDR3 protein: CAISERIGGWANQPQHF. The CDR3 DNA reads TGTGCCATCAGTGAGAGAATTGGGGGGTGGGCCAATCAGCCCCAGCATTTT.

This clonotype was seen a few times. The rearrangement uses TRBV30 and TRBJ2-7, with a tentative D call TRBD2 (6 bases). V was shortened by 3 bases and J by 0 bases, with 12 bases between the two germline ends. The germline V gene encodes CDR1 GTSNPN and CDR2 SVGIG (reference sequence). CDR3 size: 14 residues. The CDR3: CAWSQGGLSYEQYF. For the CDR3, the DNA is TGTGCCTGGAGCCAAGGAGGGCTCTCCTACGAGCAGTACTTC.

The rearrangement uses TRBV10-3 and TRBJ1-6; D not resolved. The CDR3 length is 13 residues. V was pared by 10 bases and J by 7 bases, with 14 bases between. Germline CDR1 ENHRY, CDR2 SYGVKD. The DNA of the CDR3 is TGTGCCAGCTCCTTGGATGCCAATTCACCCCTCCACTTT. This encodes CASSLDANSPLHF.

The chain carries TRBV20-1 and TRBJ2-7; 15 nucleotides agree with TRBD2. This CDR3 has 17 amino acids. The junction had 13 bases not matched to a gene; V was cut back by 5 bases and J by 5 bases. Germline V gives CDR1 DFQATT, CDR2 SNEGSKA (reference sequence). CDR3 region: CSAPQGLAGGQGHEQYF. CDR3 DNA: TGCAGTGCTCCCCAGGGACTAGCGGGGGGACAGGGCCACGAGCAGTACTTC.

V gene TRBV15 combines with J gene TRBJ2-7; D uncertain. The CDR3 spans 17 residues. From germline, CDR1 is LNHNV and CDR2 YYDKDF (reference sequence). The V gene lost 0 bases and the J gene lost 0 bases, with 15 bases spanning the gap. CDR3 coding DNA: TGTGCCACCAGCAGAGACGATGCAGGAAAGACCTCCTACGAGCAGTACTTC. It encodes CATSRDDAGKTSYEQYF.

This clonotype turned up a few times. The chain recombines TRBV24-1 with TRBJ2-5, with a weak D call TRBD2 (6 bases). The CDR3 is 14 residues long. The V gene lost 3 bases and the J gene lost 5 bases, with 12 bases spanning the gap. The V gene's germline CDR1 is KGHDR and CDR2 SFDVKD. The CDR3 nucleotides read TGTGCCACCAGTGATACCGGGACTGAGGAGACCCAGTACTTC. It yields the protein CATSDTGTEETQYF.

The chain recombines TRBV15 with TRBJ1-5, with D perhaps TRBD1 (6 bases). From germline, CDR1 is LNHNV and CDR2 YYDKDF (reference sequence). The CDR3 has 15 amino acids. V lost 4 bases to trimming and J lost 5 bases, with 15 bases between them. The CDR3 is CATSKIQGFHQPQHF. CDR3 bases: TGTGCCACCAGCAAAATTCAGGGGTTCCATCAGCCCCAGCATTTT.

The chain recombines TRBV15 with TRBJ2-1; 9 nucleotides line up with TRBD1. In germline, CDR1 is LNHNV, CDR2 YYDKDF (reference sequence). V was clipped by 3 bases and J by 8 bases; unmatched bases: 8. The CDR3 runs 15 residues. The CDR3 DNA sequence: TGTGCCACCAGCAGCTCCGGGACAGGGACTGATGAGCAGTTCTTC. It is translated as CATSSSGTGTDEQFF.

This clonotype was observed a single time. The CDR3 DNA reads TGCGCCAGCAGCTCCTCCCTCCTCAGCTCCTATAATTCACCCCTCCACTTT. Encoded protein: CASSSSLLSSYNSPLHF. V usage is TRBV5-1 and J usage is TRBJ1-6; no clear D gene. The CDR3 covers 17 residues. CDR1 SGHRS and CDR2 YFSETQ come from the germline V gene. V was cut by 3 bases and J by 0 bases, with 13 bases left in between.

V gene TRBV12-3 or TRBV12-4 combines with J gene TRBJ1-2; D may be TRBD1 (6 bases). The CDR3 has 17 amino acids. V gave up 5 bases and J gave up 2 bases, with 21 bases separating them. Here the CDR3 DNA reads TGTGCCAGCAGTCTGAACCCTACCGGGGGCCAGAACTATGGCTACACCTTC. Translated: CASSLNPTGGQNYGYTF.

The V gene is TRBV15, the J gene TRBJ1-4; weak D call: TRBD1 (6 bases). V lost 5 bases and J lost 17, with 18 bases in between. The CDR3 sequence is 12 residues long. Per germline, CDR1 LNHNV and CDR2 YYDKDF (reference sequence). The CDR3 here is CATSLGRGPLFF. The CDR3 DNA is TGTGCCACCAGCCTGGGCCGGGGGCCTTTATTTTTT.

The chain recombines TRBV7-3 with TRBJ2-3; 7 nucleotides line up with TRBD2. The CDR3 extends over 16 amino acids. V trimming: 5 bases; J trimming: 5 bases; junction bases outside the gene matches: 13. Germline loops: CDR1 SGHTA, CDR2 FQGTGA. CDR3 amino acids: CASSPAPAGEGDTQYF. The CDR3, as DNA: TGTGCCAGCAGCCCAGCGCCTGCGGGAGAGGGAGATACGCAGTATTTT.

This clonotype occurred many times. CDR3 bases: TGTGCCAGCAGCGGGACTAGTGGCTACGAGCAGTACTTC. It yields the protein CASSGTSGYEQYF. The rearrangement joins TRBV9 to TRBJ2-7; 7 nucleotides agree with TRBD2. V was clipped by 3 bases and J by 3 bases; unmatched bases: 3. Germline loops: CDR1 SGDLS, CDR2 YYNGEE. The CDR3 covers 13 residues. The complete variable domain, with remaining parts taken from reference TRBV9 and TRBJ2-7, reads DSGVTQTPKHLITATGQRVTLRCSPRSGDLSVYWYQQSLDQGLQFLIQYYNGEERAKGNILERFSAQQFPDLHSELNLSSLELGDSALYFCASSGTSGYEQYFGPGTRLTVT.

Only one count was recorded for this clonotype. CDR3 nucleotides: TGCGCCAGCAGTGACGTTATTGAAGCTTTCTTT. It specifies CASSDVIEAFF. The chain is built from TRBV10-2 and TRBJ1-1; D uncertain. Germline assignment: CDR1 WSHSY and CDR2 SAAADI. This CDR3 spans 11 amino acids. The V end was cut by 3 bases, the J end by 7 bases, with 6 bases between.

The chain links TRBV2 to TRBJ1-2; 8 bases are a match to TRBD1. Per the germline V gene, CDR1 is SNHLY and CDR2 is FYNNEI. V lost 10 bases, J lost 6 bases, and 7 bases stayed unmatched. The CDR3 runs 12 residues. CDR3 sequence: CATKTGVDGYTF. The CDR3 coding sequence is TGTGCCACTAAGACAGGGGTTGATGGCTACACCTTC.

The CDR3 sequence is CASSFRENQPQHF. In DNA form, the CDR3 reads TGTGCCAGCAGCTTCCGGGAGAATCAGCCCCAGCATTTT. The chain recombines TRBV7-2 with TRBJ1-5; D unresolved. The V end was cut by 3 bases, the J end by 4 bases, with 7 bases between. The CDR3 has 13 amino acids. The germline gives CDR1 SGHTA, CDR2 FQGNSA.

The rearrangement uses TRBV9 and TRBJ1-1; no reliable D call. V gave up 3 bases and J gave up 5 bases, with 8 bases separating them. The germline gives CDR1 SGDLS, CDR2 YYNGEE. The CDR3 is made up of 12 amino acids. CDR3 DNA sequence: TGTGCCAGCAGCGCCTCCTCAACTGAAGCTTTCTTT. Protein product: CASSASSTEAFF.

The chain links TRBV7-6 to TRBJ2-1; tentatively, D is TRBD1 (6 bases). CDR1 SGHVS and CDR2 FNYEAQ come from the germline V gene. V lost 2 bases and J 0 bases, leaving 14 bases between the germline ends. The CDR3 covers 17 residues. The CDR3 here is CASSLMSGASSYNEQFF. CDR3 nucleotide sequence: TGTGCCAGCAGCTTAATGTCAGGGGCTAGCTCCTACAATGAGCAGTTCTTC.

The CDR3 spells CASSSGTSYYEQYF. The DNA for the CDR3 is TGTGCCAGCAGCTCCGGGACTAGCTACTACGAGCAGTACTTC. The genes are TRBV7-8 and TRBJ2-7, with 9 bases that match TRBD2. The junction had 4 bases not matched to a gene; V was cut back by 4 bases and J by 3 bases. The germline gives CDR1 SGHVS, CDR2 FQNEAQ. This CDR3 is built from 14 residues.